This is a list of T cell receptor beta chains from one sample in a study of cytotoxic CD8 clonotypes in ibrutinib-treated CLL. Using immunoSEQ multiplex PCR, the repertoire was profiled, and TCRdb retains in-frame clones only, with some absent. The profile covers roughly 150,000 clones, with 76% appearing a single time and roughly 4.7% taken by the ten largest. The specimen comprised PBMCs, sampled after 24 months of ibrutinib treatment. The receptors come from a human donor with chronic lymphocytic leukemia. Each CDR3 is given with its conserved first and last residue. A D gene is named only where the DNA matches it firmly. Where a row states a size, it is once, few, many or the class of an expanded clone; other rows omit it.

CAISESRGGLGTEAFF	TGTGCCATCAGTGAGTCGAGGGGGGGTCTGGGGACTGAAGCTTTCTTT	TRBV10-3	TRBJ1-1	once	NA
CASTSVGGELFF	TGTGCCAGCACAAGCGTGGGCGGGGAGCTGTTTTTT	TRBV6-1	TRBJ2-2	NA	NA
CASRAGTGSNQPQHF	TGTGCCAGCAGGGCCGGGACAGGCAGCAATCAGCCCCAGCATTTT	TRBV6-1	TRBJ1-5	few	TRBD1
CASAQWQAYEQYF	TGTGCCAGTGCCCAGTGGCAGGCCTACGAGCAGTACTTC	TRBV6-7	TRBJ2-7	once	NA
CASSPTGLGYGYTF	TGTGCCAGCAGTCCGACAGGGTTGGGCTATGGCTACACCTTC	TRBV27	TRBJ1-2	NA	TRBD1
CASSLGPNQETQYF	TGCGCCAGCAGCCTCGGGCCAAACCAAGAGACCCAGTACTTC	TRBV5-1	TRBJ2-5	NA	NA
CAISDGVNEKLFF	TGTGCCATCAGTGACGGTGTTAATGAAAAACTGTTTTTT	TRBV10-3	TRBJ1-4	NA	NA
CASSQGLAEETQYF	TGTGCCAGCAGCCAAGGACTTGCGGAAGAGACCCAGTACTTC	TRBV6-6	TRBJ2-5	once	NA
CASSLWSQNNEQFF	TGTGCCAGCAGTTTGTGGAGTCAGAACAATGAGCAGTTCTTC	TRBV27	TRBJ2-1	NA	NA
CASSTTRAEQFF	TGCGCCAGCAGCACGACTAGGGCGGAGCAGTTCTTC	TRBV5-1	TRBJ2-1	few	NA
CASRSQGELFF	TGTGCCAGCAGAAGCCAGGGGGAACTGTTTTTT	TRBV2	TRBJ1-4	few	TRBD1
CASSPRGFGELFF	TGCGCCAGCAGCCCTAGGGGGTTTGGGGAGCTGTTTTTT	TRBV5-1	TRBJ2-2	once	NA
CASSQDSTREAGNTIYF	TGCGCCAGCAGCCAAGACTCCACCAGGGAGGCTGGAAACACCATATATTTT	TRBV4-3	TRBJ1-3	many	NA
CASRPPTRGLLYEQYF	TGTGCCAGCAGACCACCGACACGGGGCTTACTCTACGAGCAGTACTTC	TRBV6-6	TRBJ2-7	NA	NA
CASSLFGGGGNTGELFF	TGTGCCAGCAGCTTATTTGGCGGCGGGGGGAACACCGGGGAGCTGTTTTTT	TRBV11-3	TRBJ2-2	once	TRBD2
CASSLGSGGYNSPLHF	TGTGCCAGCAGCTTAGGGTCAGGGGGTTATAATTCACCCCTCCACTTT	TRBV13	TRBJ1-6	NA	TRBD1
CAISESGQSNQPQHF	TGTGCCATCAGTGAGTCTGGCCAGAGCAATCAGCCCCAGCATTTT	TRBV10-3	TRBJ1-5	NA	NA
CASSLSDYEQYF	TGTGCCAGCAGCCTGTCGGACTACGAGCAGTACTTC	TRBV7-9	TRBJ2-7	few	NA
CASSRGNAGNQPQHF	TGTGCCAGCAGCCGGGGAAATGCGGGAAATCAGCCCCAGCATTTT	TRBV5-8	TRBJ1-5	NA	NA
CASGPGLRQPQHF	TGTGCCAGCGGACCGGGTCTTCGTCAGCCCCAGCATTTT	TRBV9	TRBJ1-5	NA	NA
CASSPMGAYGYTF	TGTGCCAGCAGCCCCATGGGGGCCTATGGCTACACCTTC	TRBV7-9	TRBJ1-2	NA	NA
CASSLGQGNIQYF	TGCGCCAGCAGCTTGGGTCAGGGAAACATTCAGTACTTC	TRBV5-1	TRBJ2-4	NA	NA
CASIRASTDTQYF	TGTGCCAGCATCAGGGCCTCCACAGATACGCAGTATTTT	TRBV11-3	TRBJ2-3	NA	NA
CATAGLAGENIQYF	TGTGCCACGGCGGGACTAGCGGGAGAAAACATTCAGTACTTC	TRBV10-3	TRBJ2-4	NA	TRBD2
CASSTGDYGYTF	TGTGCCAGCAGCACAGGGGACTATGGCTACACCTTC	TRBV13	TRBJ1-2	NA	TRBD1
CAWGNGAYNSPLHF	TGTGCCTGGGGAAACGGGGCCTATAATTCACCCCTCCACTTT	TRBV30	TRBJ1-6	NA	NA
CASSSEPGQGVLSVFF	TGTGCCAGCAGCTCAGAACCGGGACAGGGGGTCTTGTCGGTGTTTTTT	TRBV7-8	TRBJ1-4	NA	TRBD1
CASSAQARVASNQPQHF	TGTGCCAGCAGCGCACAGGCCCGAGTGGCTAGCAATCAGCCCCAGCATTTT	TRBV21-1	TRBJ1-5	NA	NA
CASSQAGGGGVDEQYF	TGTGCCAGCAGCCAAGCTGGAGGCGGGGGGGTCGACGAGCAGTACTTC	TRBV4-2	TRBJ2-7	once	TRBD2
CASTLGQINTEAFF	TGTGCCAGCACCCTGGGACAGATTAACACTGAAGCTTTCTTT	TRBV9	TRBJ1-1	few	TRBD1
CASSLGAGLGAGELFF	TGTGCCAGCAGCTTAGGGGCCGGACTGGGGGCCGGGGAGCTGTTTTTT	TRBV11-2	TRBJ2-2	NA	NA
CASSIRRATYNSPLHF	TGTGCCAGTAGTATCAGGCGGGCTACGTATAATTCACCCCTCCACTTT	TRBV19	TRBJ1-6	NA	NA
CASTRAGTQETQYF	TGTGCCAGCACCCGGGCGGGGACCCAAGAGACCCAGTACTTC	TRBV5-5	TRBJ2-5	NA	NA
CASSGTASMVGYTF	TGTGCCAGCAGCGGGACAGCTTCTATGGTCGGCTACACCTTC	TRBV6-5	TRBJ1-2	few	TRBD1
CASSFGQHHEQYF	TGTGCCAGCAGCTTCGGTCAGCACCACGAGCAGTACTTC	TRBV11-3	TRBJ2-7	NA	NA
CASSPPGGEYIQYF	TGTGCCAGCAGTCCCCCCGGCGGGGAATACATTCAGTACTTC	TRBV28	TRBJ2-4	NA	NA
CASSLAFSAGELFF	TGTGCCAGCAGCTTAGCGTTTAGCGCCGGGGAGCTGTTTTTT	TRBV7-2	TRBJ2-2	NA	NA
CASSGGPDTQYF	TGTGCCAGTAGCGGAGGGCCAGATACGCAGTATTTT	TRBV19	TRBJ2-3	NA	NA
CASSLASADTQYF	TGTGCCAGCAGCTTAGCGTCCGCGGATACGCAGTATTTT	TRBV7-3	TRBJ2-3	NA	NA
CASSPPGQQGNTIYF	TGTGCCAGCAGTCCCCCGGGACAACAAGGAAACACCATATATTTT	TRBV6-5	TRBJ1-3	NA	NA
CASSPGSADTQYF	TGTGCCAGCAGTCCAGGCTCGGCAGATACGCAGTATTTT	TRBV11-3	TRBJ2-3	NA	NA
CASSPRVLWDRGSYNEQFF	TGTGCCAGCTCACCACGGGTGTTGTGGGACAGGGGGTCCTACAATGAGCAGTTCTTC	TRBV18	TRBJ2-1	NA	TRBD1
CASSIGGGETQYF	TGCGCCAGCAGCATAGGGGGAGGAGAGACCCAGTACTTC	TRBV5-1	TRBJ2-5	NA	NA
CASRVAGSDEQFF	TGTGCCAGCAGGGTCGCAGGGTCGGATGAGCAGTTCTTC	TRBV9	TRBJ2-1	NA	NA
CASSQQGGNQPQHF	TGTGCCAGCAGCCAACAGGGGGGCAATCAGCCCCAGCATTTT	TRBV27	TRBJ1-5	few	TRBD1
CASSYRGRNSPLHF	TGTGCCAGCAGCTACAGGGGGCGGAATTCACCCCTCCACTTT	TRBV28	TRBJ1-6	NA	TRBD1
CASRGGYGNQPQHF	TGTGCCAGCAGGGGGGGCTATGGCAATCAGCCCCAGCATTTT	TRBV6-1	TRBJ1-5	NA	NA
CAISESLSVEQFF	TGTGCCATCAGTGAGTCGCTTTCCGTTGAGCAGTTCTTC	TRBV10-3	TRBJ2-1	NA	NA
CATISLAGAGNTIYF	TGTGCCACGATAAGCCTGGCGGGGGCTGGAAACACCATATATTTT	TRBV7-2	TRBJ1-3	NA	NA
CAISDGQTNQPQHF	TGTGCCATCAGTGATGGGCAGACGAATCAGCCCCAGCATTTT	TRBV10-3	TRBJ1-5	NA	NA
CASSLGPHQETQYF	TGTGCCAGCAGCTTAGGGCCCCACCAAGAGACCCAGTACTTC	TRBV7-2	TRBJ2-5	few	NA